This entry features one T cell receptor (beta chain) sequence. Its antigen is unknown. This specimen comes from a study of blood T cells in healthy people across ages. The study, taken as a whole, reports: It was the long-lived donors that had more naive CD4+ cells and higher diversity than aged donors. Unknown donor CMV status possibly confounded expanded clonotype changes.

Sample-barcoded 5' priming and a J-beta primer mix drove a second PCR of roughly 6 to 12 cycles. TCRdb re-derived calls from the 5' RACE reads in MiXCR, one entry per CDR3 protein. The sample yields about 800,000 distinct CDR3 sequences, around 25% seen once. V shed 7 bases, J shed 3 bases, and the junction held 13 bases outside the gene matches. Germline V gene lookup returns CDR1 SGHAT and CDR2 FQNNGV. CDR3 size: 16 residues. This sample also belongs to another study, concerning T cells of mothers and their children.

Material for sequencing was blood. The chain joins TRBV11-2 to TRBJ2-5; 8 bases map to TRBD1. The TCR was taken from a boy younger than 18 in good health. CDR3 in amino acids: CASITRAGGAEETQYF. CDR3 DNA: TGTGCCAGCATAACCCGGGCAGGGGGCGCAGAAGAGACCCAGTACTTC.